This TCR beta chain came from a study of graft-versus-host responses after intestinal transplantation. Study background: The transplants performed in recipients were multivisceral, liver-intestinal, or isolated intestinal. After anti-thymocyte globulin induction, recipients took tacrolimus and steroids for three to four years.

With regard to this clone: Its antigen remains unknown.

Points from the study as a whole: Allografts of patients with graft-donor T cell macrochimerism showed high graft-versus-host to host-versus-graft clone ratios. GvH clones were found in recipient marrow; some appeared first in ileum or blood.

Profiled with immunoSEQ multiplex PCR; TCRdb holds only in-frame clones, not every one. The sample lists fewer than 50,000 clones, around 84% occurring once. The sample consisted of unstimulated CD4+ T cells sorted from spleen or lymph node cells, taken before transplant. The TCR was taken from a human donor who was the organ donor for an intestinal transplant.

The CDR3 reads CASSLTGAGNTIYF. In nucleotides, the CDR3 is TGTGCCAGCAGCTTAACAGGGGCTGGAAACACCATATATTTT. J is TRBJ1-3 and V is TRBV7-8; 7 nucleotides align to TRBD1. V dropped 2 bases and J dropped 2; count of bases not matched to a gene: 0. The CDR3 is made up of 14 amino acids. Germline V gene data show CDR1 as SGHVS and CDR2 as FQNEAQ.